What follows are 11 T cell receptor beta chains derived from one specimen sequenced in a study of blood T cell repertoires in COVID-19. Using immunoSEQ multiplex PCR, the repertoire was profiled, and TCRdb retains in-frame clones only, with some absent. The table has approximately 150,000 clones, 75% to 85% seen once. Sequencing was done on a sample of peripheral blood. The receptors were gathered from a man between 65 and 85 years old who had recovered from COVID-19.

This chain connects TRBV29-1 to TRBJ1-1; D might be TRBD1 (6 bases). With 6 bases removed from V and 1 base from J, the gap between germline ends came to 12 bases. This CDR3 has 13 residues. CDR1 is SQVTM, CDR2 ANQGSEA, per germline. CDR3 loop: CSVQGQPNTEAFF. DNA for the CDR3: TGCAGCGTCCAAGGACAGCCGAACACTGAAGCTTTCTTT.

V usage is TRBV2 and J usage is TRBJ2-3; 10 bases agree with TRBD2. The trim removed 11 bases at V and 7 bases at J, leaving 15 bases unmatched. The CDR3 sequence is 15 residues long. Germline V lookup: CDR1 SNHLY, CDR2 FYNNEI. This CDR3 reads CAARKREGLFNTQYF. The CDR3 region has the DNA TGTGCCGCGAGGAAGCGGGAGGGCCTTTTTAATACGCAGTATTTT. The full variable domain, with the rest looked up from reference TRBV2 and TRBJ2-3, is EPEVTQTPSHQVTQMGQEVILRCVPISNHLYFYWYRQILGQKVEFLVSFYNNEISEKSEIFDDQFSVERPDGSNFTLKIRSTKLEDSAMYFCAARKREGLFNTQYFGPGTRLTVL.

This clone has a single count. V gene TRBV19 combines with J gene TRBJ2-7; D might be TRBD2 (6 bases). Germline V gene data show CDR1 as LNHDA and CDR2 as SQIVND (reference sequence). V was clipped by 4 bases and J by 2 bases, with 15 bases between them. The CDR3 loop spans 15 amino acids. The CDR3, as DNA: TGTGCCAGTAGTACCCTCGGGGGAAAGGCCTACGAGCAGTACTTC. As protein: CASSTLGGKAYEQYF. Full variable domain (missing parts from reference TRBV19 and TRBJ2-7): DGGITQSPKYLFRKEGQNVTLSCEQNLNHDAMYWYRQDPGQGLRLIYYSQIVNDFQKGDIAEGYSVSREKKESFPLTVTSAQKNPTAFYLCASSTLGGKAYEQYFGPGTRLTVT.

The chain employs TRBV4-1 and TRBJ2-7; TRBD2 matches 10 bases. Germline V gene lookup returns CDR1 MGHRA and CDR2 YSYEKL. The length of the CDR3 is 15 residues. Germline trimming cut 5 bases from V and 3 bases from J; bases unmatched to any gene: 7. The chain's CDR3 is CASSTLAGAIYEQYF. The CDR3 DNA is TGCGCCAGCAGCACCCTAGCGGGAGCCATCTACGAGCAGTACTTC.

Only one count was recorded for this clone. The chain carries TRBV15 and TRBJ2-7, with a possible D match to TRBD1 (5 bases). Germline loops: CDR1 LNHNV, CDR2 YYDKDF (reference sequence). The CDR3 loop spans 13 amino acids. V lost 6 bases, J lost 7 bases, and 16 bases lay in between. Here the CDR3 reads CATSQGTLEEQYF. CDR3 nucleotide sequence: TGTGCCACCAGTCAGGGCACCCTAGAGGAGCAGTACTTC.

CDR3 nucleotides: TGTGCCAGCAGGACGACCACAGGGGGCCAAGCCAAAAACATTCAGTACTTC. This gives the protein CASRTTTGGQAKNIQYF. The chain joins TRBV5-8 to TRBJ2-4; 9 bases align to TRBD1. This CDR3 region has 17 residues. Germline CDR1 SGHTS, CDR2 YDEGEE. The V segment lost 5 bases and the J segment 0 bases; nucleotides outside the gene matches: 9.

The gene calls are TRBV30 and TRBJ1-1; D call uncertain. The CDR3 is 12 amino acids. Trimming removed 3 bases at V and 4 bases at J, with 9 bases between. Looked up from germline, CDR1 is GTSNPN and CDR2 is SVGIG (reference sequence). CDR3 bases: TGTGCCTGGAGGACCGGGAGCACTGAAGCTTTCTTT. This codes for CAWRTGSTEAFF. The full variable domain, with the rest looked up from reference TRBV30 and TRBJ1-1, is SQTIHQWPATLVQPVGSPLSLECTVEGTSNPNLYWYRQAAGRGLQLLFYSVGIGQISSEVPQNLSASRPQDRQFILSSKKLLLSDSGFYLCAWRTGSTEAFFGQGTRLTVV.

This chain links TRBV12-3 or TRBV12-4 with TRBJ1-1; perhaps TRBD1 as D (5 bases). CDR3 length: 13 amino acids. Trimming removed 2 bases at V and 6 bases at J, with 10 bases between. CDR3 loop: CASSLFMGPEAFF. The DNA for the CDR3 is TGTGCCAGCAGTTTATTCATGGGGCCTGAAGCTTTCTTT.

The rearrangement uses TRBV7-2 and TRBJ1-5; D is possibly TRBD1 (6 bases). The CDR3 covers 18 residues. Trimming left V 2 bases short and J 0 bases short, with 17 bases between. From germline, CDR1 is SGHTA and CDR2 FQGNSA. The CDR3 region is CASSLFGGGPYSNQPQHF. The CDR3 DNA is TGTGCCAGCAGCTTATTCGGCGGGGGGCCGTATAGCAATCAGCCCCAGCATTTT.

This chain connects TRBV27 to TRBJ2-3, with 12 bases identical to TRBD2. The CDR3 totals 14 residues. Trimming removed 5 bases from V and 3 bases from J; junction bases left unmatched: 0. Germline CDR1 MNHEY, CDR2 SMNVEV (reference sequence). The CDR3: CASSGLAGTDTQYF. CDR3 bases: TGTGCCAGCAGTGGACTAGCGGGGACAGATACGCAGTATTTT.

The genes are TRBV7-8 and TRBJ2-7, with 9 bases matching TRBD2. Germline CDR1 is SGHVS and CDR2 is FQNEAQ. The CDR3 consists of 17 residues. V lost 4 bases to trimming and J lost 1 base; unmatched junction nucleotides: 11. CDR3 sequence (DNA): TGTGCCAGCAGCTCCCAGTCGGCGACTAGCGGATCCTACGAGCAGTACTTC. It yields the protein CASSSQSATSGSYEQYF.